Listed below are T cell receptor beta chains from one sample, sequenced in a study of naive and memory T cell subsets. MiXCR was run by TCRdb on the UMI-ligation and nested PCR reads, yielding one entry per CDR3 protein. The repertoire has about 90,000 distinct CDR3 sequences, roughly 10% of them found once; the top ten carry more than 0.11%. Sequenced material: naive CD4+ T cells from blood. The origin of the receptors is a human donor in good health. Each CDR3 is given with its conserved first and last residue.

V gene	J gene	CDR3 protein
TRBV7-9	TRBJ1-1	CASSLVSGKGPVITEAFF
TRBV18	TRBJ2-7	CASSPAGLRGAYEQYF
TRBV12-3/TRBV12-4	TRBJ1-5	CASSHHRDTNQPQHF
TRBV20-1	TRBJ2-7	CSARGGQGAYEQYF
TRBV6-6	TRBJ2-7	CASSYWTGGSYEQYF
TRBV5-4	TRBJ2-5	CASSFRGETQYF
TRBV24-1	TRBJ2-1	CATSDLNYNEQFF
TRBV18	TRBJ2-7	CASSPLRQGDYEQYF
TRBV29-1	TRBJ2-7	CSVRGQDYGEQYF
TRBV7-3	TRBJ2-7	CASSTDSEQYF
TRBV6-6	TRBJ1-1	CASSLDRETEAFF
TRBV28	TRBJ1-2	CASSLERTRFHF
TRBV7-8	TRBJ1-1	CASRGMNTEAFF
TRBV9	TRBJ2-7	CASSVGDF
TRBV28	TRBJ2-1	CASHSLGSGDNEQFF
TRBV5-6	TRBJ2-3	CASSRDRGQTDTQYF